This TCR beta chain was captured by sequencing in a study of T-cell reconstitution after alpha-beta-depleted transplantation in children. Study conclusions and caveats: The origin of alpha-beta T cells about two months after transplant was reportedly several hundred expanded graft clones. Day-60 TCRbeta diversity that was high in some patients was derived from surviving recipient T cells and thymic progenitors. A year had passed since transplant, and T-cell counts and diversity by then came mostly from newly produced T cells.

Construction of the TCRbeta library involved unique molecular identifiers. TCRdb reanalysed the PCR reads using MiXCR and keeps one entry per CDR3 protein. The sample shows hundreds of thousands of distinct CDR3 sequences, approximately 15% of them seen only once. Germline CDR1 is MGHRA and CDR2 is YSYEKL. V dropped 3 bases and J dropped 4; count of bases not matched to a gene: 6. This CDR3 spans 15 amino acids. This clonotype was observed a handful of times. The antigen remains undetermined. The sequence was obtained from a male patient between 10 and 17 years old who had a stem cell transplant for acute lymphoblastic leukemia, so the T cells may come from the graft donor. The chain has TRBV4-1 and TRBJ1-3; TRBD1 matches at 7 bases. The source material was PBMCs, mostly from graft donor cells, sampled 360 days after TCRalphabeta/CD19-depleted stem cell transplant. CDR3 sequence: CASSQPRDRGNTIYF. Here the CDR3 DNA reads TGCGCCAGCAGCCAGCCCCGGGACAGAGGAAACACCATATATTTT.